These T cell receptor beta chains were read from a single sample in a study of T-cell memory formation after mild COVID-19. A single record per CDR3 protein comes from TCRdb applying MiXCR to the 5' RACE reads. The sample has some 210,000 distinct CDR3 sequences, roughly a tenth seen once. Sequencing used PBMCs or a T cell subset sorted from them (not recorded which). These receptors all come from a man younger than 35 who had mild COVID-19 (a few samples of this study predate the infection). Cell type and time point are not known. CDR3s include the opening cysteine and the closing phenylalanine or tryptophan. The D gene is left open where the match is weak. Clone size is given for some rows only: seen once, a few or many times, or a class if the clone is expanded.

J gene: TRBJ2-7; clone size: NA; D gene: NA; V gene: TRBV9; CDR3 protein: CASSRDFSYEQYF; CDR3 DNA: TGTGCCAGCAGCCGGGACTTCTCCTACGAGCAGTACTTC
J gene: TRBJ2-7; clone size: few; D gene: NA; V gene: TRBV20-1; CDR3 protein: CSARTNWAPYEQYF; CDR3 DNA: TGCAGTGCTCGGACCAACTGGGCTCCTTACGAGCAGTACTTC
J gene: TRBJ2-1; clone size: many; D gene: TRBD2; V gene: TRBV11-2; CDR3 protein: CASSSVAGAYYNEQFF; CDR3 DNA: TGTGCCAGCAGCTCCGTAGCGGGGGCCTACTACAATGAGCAGTTCTTC
J gene: TRBJ2-3; clone size: few; D gene: NA; V gene: TRBV7-2; CDR3 protein: CASSQRVSWVTDTQYF; CDR3 DNA: TGTGCCAGCAGCCAGCGGGTCTCGTGGGTTACAGATACGCAGTATTTT
J gene: TRBJ2-5; clone size: NA; D gene: NA; V gene: TRBV20-1; CDR3 protein: CSVGARAQETQYF; CDR3 DNA: TGCAGTGTTGGTGCCAGAGCCCAAGAGACCCAGTACTTC
J gene: TRBJ1-2; clone size: NA; D gene: TRBD1; V gene: TRBV19; CDR3 protein: CASSIFRGQGYTF; CDR3 DNA: TGTGCCAGTAGTATTTTCAGGGGGCAAGGCTACACCTTC
J gene: TRBJ2-2; clone size: NA; D gene: NA; V gene: TRBV4-1; CDR3 protein: CASSQADMNTGELFF; CDR3 DNA: TGCGCCAGCAGCCAAGCGGACATGAACACCGGGGAGCTGTTTTTT
J gene: TRBJ2-5; clone size: few; D gene: TRBD2; V gene: TRBV5-1; CDR3 protein: CASSPGLAGGWETQYF; CDR3 DNA: TGCGCCAGCAGCCCCGGACTAGCGGGGGGATGGGAGACCCAGTACTTC
J gene: TRBJ1-6; clone size: few; D gene: NA; V gene: TRBV19; CDR3 protein: CASSGPGRVTLHF; CDR3 DNA: TGTGCCAGTAGTGGTCCGGGCAGGGTGACCCTCCACTTT
J gene: TRBJ2-4; clone size: NA; D gene: NA; V gene: TRBV12-3/TRBV12-4; CDR3 protein: CASRLPGVNIQYF; CDR3 DNA: TGTGCCAGCAGACTCCCCGGGGTTAACATTCAGTACTTC
J gene: TRBJ2-2; clone size: few; D gene: NA; V gene: TRBV2; CDR3 protein: CATRTGNTGELFF; CDR3 DNA: TGTGCCACTCGCACAGGGAACACCGGGGAGCTGTTTTTT
J gene: TRBJ1-2; clone size: NA; D gene: NA; V gene: TRBV2; CDR3 protein: CATQGGGYYGYTF; CDR3 DNA: TGTGCCACCCAAGGTGGGGGCTACTATGGCTACACCTTC
J gene: TRBJ2-2; clone size: many; D gene: NA; V gene: TRBV12-3/TRBV12-4; CDR3 protein: CASSLRRDVLPGELFF; CDR3 DNA: TGTGCCAGCAGTTTAAGAAGGGACGTTCTTCCTGGGGAGCTGTTTTTT
J gene: TRBJ2-5; clone size: NA; D gene: NA; V gene: TRBV7-2; CDR3 protein: CASSLEGGQETQYF; CDR3 DNA: TGTGCCAGCAGCTTAGAGGGGGGGCAAGAGACCCAGTACTTC
J gene: TRBJ1-1; clone size: few; D gene: TRBD1; V gene: TRBV25-1; CDR3 protein: CASSDSRTGATEAFF; CDR3 DNA: TGTGCCAGCAGTGACTCAAGGACAGGGGCGACTGAAGCTTTCTTT
J gene: TRBJ2-1; clone size: medium-sized; D gene: NA; V gene: TRBV7-2; CDR3 protein: CASSLVGDSEQFF; CDR3 DNA: TGTGCCAGCAGCTTAGTCGGCGATAGTGAGCAGTTCTTC
J gene: TRBJ2-5; clone size: NA; D gene: NA; V gene: TRBV5-5; CDR3 protein: CASSLGPAEKETQYF; CDR3 DNA: TGTGCCAGCAGCTTGGGTCCGGCCGAAAAAGAGACCCAGTACTTC
J gene: TRBJ2-6; clone size: NA; D gene: NA; V gene: TRBV6-5; CDR3 protein: CASSYWGSSGANVLTF; CDR3 DNA: TGTGCCAGCAGTTACTGGGGGAGCTCTGGGGCCAACGTCCTGACTTTC
J gene: TRBJ2-3; clone size: few; D gene: NA; V gene: TRBV7-2; CDR3 protein: CASSLVHTDTQYF; CDR3 DNA: TGTGCCAGCAGCTTAGTCCACACAGATACGCAGTATTTT
J gene: TRBJ2-3; clone size: NA; D gene: NA; V gene: TRBV27; CDR3 protein: CASSLTWQSTDTQYF; CDR3 DNA: TGTGCCAGCAGTTTAACATGGCAGAGCACAGATACGCAGTATTTT
J gene: TRBJ2-2; clone size: many; D gene: NA; V gene: TRBV7-2; CDR3 protein: CASSLEGGTGELFF; CDR3 DNA: TGTGCCAGCAGCTTAGAGGGGGGTACCGGGGAGCTGTTTTTT
J gene: TRBJ2-5; clone size: NA; D gene: NA; V gene: TRBV24-1; CDR3 protein: CATSVGTQGDQETQYF; CDR3 DNA: TGTGCCACCAGTGTTGGGACTCAGGGAGACCAAGAGACCCAGTACTTC
J gene: TRBJ1-1; clone size: few; D gene: NA; V gene: TRBV6-5; CDR3 protein: CASSYRGGWFTEAFF; CDR3 DNA: TGTGCCAGCAGTTACAGGGGTGGGTGGTTCACTGAAGCTTTCTTT
J gene: TRBJ1-4; clone size: few; D gene: NA; V gene: TRBV6-6; CDR3 protein: CASSRGREKLFF; CDR3 DNA: TGTGCCAGCTCACGAGGGCGGGAAAAACTGTTTTTT
J gene: TRBJ1-4; clone size: NA; D gene: NA; V gene: TRBV5-1; CDR3 protein: CASSGNGANEKLFF; CDR3 DNA: TGCGCCAGCAGCGGAAACGGGGCAAATGAAAAACTGTTTTTT
J gene: TRBJ2-2; clone size: few; D gene: TRBD1; V gene: TRBV28; CDR3 protein: CASSPPQGAGELFF; CDR3 DNA: TGTGCCAGCAGCCCGCCCCAGGGGGCCGGGGAGCTGTTTTTT
J gene: TRBJ2-1; clone size: few; D gene: TRBD2; V gene: TRBV7-9; CDR3 protein: CASSLGGGAWNEQFF; CDR3 DNA: TGTGCCAGCAGCCTCGGCGGGGGGGCCTGGAATGAGCAGTTCTTC
J gene: TRBJ2-4; clone size: NA; D gene: TRBD1; V gene: TRBV28; CDR3 protein: CASGQGSAKNIQYF; CDR3 DNA: TGTGCCAGTGGACAGGGTTCCGCCAAAAACATTCAGTACTTC
J gene: TRBJ2-1; clone size: NA; D gene: TRBD2; V gene: TRBV20-1; CDR3 protein: CSVYRPSGGASNEQFF; CDR3 DNA: TGCAGTGTGTACAGACCTAGCGGGGGGGCCTCTAATGAGCAGTTCTTC
J gene: TRBJ1-3; clone size: few; D gene: NA; V gene: TRBV7-9; CDR3 protein: CASSPSGDTIYF; CDR3 DNA: TGTGCCAGCAGCCCAAGTGGAGACACCATATATTTT
J gene: TRBJ1-6; clone size: few; D gene: TRBD1; V gene: TRBV12-3/TRBV12-4; CDR3 protein: CASSLGQGDSPLHF; CDR3 DNA: TGTGCCAGCAGTTTGGGACAGGGGGATTCACCCCTCCACTTT
J gene: TRBJ2-3; clone size: many; D gene: TRBD1; V gene: TRBV5-1; CDR3 protein: CASSLLWTGDPDTQYF; CDR3 DNA: TGCGCCAGCAGCTTGCTATGGACAGGGGACCCAGATACGCAGTATTTT
J gene: TRBJ1-2; clone size: NA; D gene: NA; V gene: TRBV7-2; CDR3 protein: CASSLGLYGYTF; CDR3 DNA: TGTGCCAGCAGCCTGGGCCTCTATGGCTACACCTTC
J gene: TRBJ2-1; clone size: few; D gene: NA; V gene: TRBV4-3; CDR3 protein: CASSQGRVNEQFF; CDR3 DNA: TGCGCCAGCAGCCAGGGCAGGGTCAATGAGCAGTTCTTC
J gene: TRBJ1-5; clone size: many; D gene: NA; V gene: TRBV4-3; CDR3 protein: CASSQDVGSGQPQHF; CDR3 DNA: TGCGCCAGCAGCCAAGACGTGGGTTCGGGGCAGCCCCAGCATTTT
J gene: TRBJ2-3; clone size: few; D gene: NA; V gene: TRBV7-9; CDR3 protein: CASRQQEWTDTQYF; CDR3 DNA: TGTGCCAGCAGACAACAGGAGTGGACAGATACGCAGTATTTT
J gene: TRBJ2-3; clone size: NA; D gene: NA; V gene: TRBV6-2/TRBV6-3; CDR3 protein: CASSPATVTDTQYF; CDR3 DNA: TGTGCCAGCAGTCCCGCGACGGTGACAGATACGCAGTATTTT
J gene: TRBJ1-5; clone size: few; D gene: NA; V gene: TRBV7-2; CDR3 protein: CASSPGVYSNQPQHF; CDR3 DNA: TGTGCCAGCTCGCCAGGGGTGTATAGCAATCAGCCCCAGCATTTT
J gene: TRBJ1-2; clone size: NA; D gene: NA; V gene: TRBV7-9; CDR3 protein: CASSSRQAVGYTF; CDR3 DNA: TGTGCCAGCAGCTCCAGACAGGCGGTTGGCTACACCTTC
J gene: TRBJ2-7; clone size: NA; D gene: NA; V gene: TRBV5-5; CDR3 protein: CASSRGTVKSYEQYF; CDR3 DNA: TGTGCCAGCAGCCGCGGGACAGTTAAGTCGTACGAGCAGTACTTC